Listed below are T cell receptor beta chains from one sample, sequenced in a study of blood T cell repertoires in COVID-19. Some clones are missing from TCRdb's copy, which holds only in-frame ones; the method was immunoSEQ multiplex PCR. The sample includes under 450,000 clones, around four fifths seen only once; the top ten take roughly 5.1%. Source material: PBMCs or T cells enriched from blood (not recorded which). These receptors all come from a woman aged 45-60 years who had recovered from COVID-19. CDR3s include the opening cysteine and the closing phenylalanine or tryptophan. Fields, in order: CDR3 protein, CDR3 DNA, J gene, V gene, D gene. The D gene is left open where the match is weak.

CASSFPGTTSLYGYTF TGTGCCAGCAGCTTCCCGGGGACAACTTCGCTCTATGGCTACACCTTC TRBJ1-2 TRBV7-9 NA
CASSSTQQGFANTGELFF TGCGCCAGCAGCTCCACACAACAGGGGTTCGCGAACACCGGGGAGCTGTTTTTT TRBJ2-2 TRBV5-1 TRBD1
CASSYIRGNTIYF TGTGCCAGCAGTTACATCAGGGGAAACACCATATATTTT TRBJ1-3 TRBV6-5 NA
CASSSMAAGAYNEQFF TGTGCCAGCAGCTCTATGGCGGCGGGGGCCTACAATGAGCAGTTCTTC TRBJ2-1 TRBV7-2 TRBD2
CASSWRTGGLGYTF TGTGCCAGCAGCTGGCGGACAGGGGGCCTTGGCTACACCTTC TRBJ1-2 TRBV7-9 TRBD1
CASQASGQDTQYF TGCGCCAGCCAGGCCAGCGGGCAGGATACGCAGTATTTT TRBJ2-3 TRBV5-1 NA
CATRKGGSTDTQYF TGTGCCACCCGAAAGGGCGGGAGCACAGATACGCAGTATTTT TRBJ2-3 TRBV15 NA
CASRTKRQGAPGNTIYF TGTGCCAGCAGGACAAAGAGGCAGGGGGCGCCGGGAAACACCATATATTTT TRBJ1-3 TRBV11-3 TRBD1
CASRTGFSYEQYF TGTGCCAGCAGAACAGGATTCTCCTACGAGCAGTACTTC TRBJ2-7 TRBV6-5 NA
CASSLLPGLEYEQYF TGTGCCAGCAGCCTACTCCCGGGACTAGAATACGAGCAGTACTTC TRBJ2-7 TRBV13 TRBD2